A selection of T cell receptor beta chains follows, all from one sample in a study of blood T cell repertoires in COVID-19. The repertoire was sequenced with immunoSEQ multiplex PCR; TCRdb's copy has only in-frame clones and lacks some. There are around 120,000 clones in the sample; 70% to 85% occur only once, and under 3% lies in the top ten. Sequencing was performed on peripheral blood. Receptors originate from a man in his fifties or sixties with acute or convalescent COVID-19. The CDR3 runs from the conserved cysteine through the conserved F or W. D genes are given only for firm matches. Size tells how often a clone was seen (once, few, many) or the class of an expanded clone, and some rows leave it out.

V gene: TRBV7-8
D gene: .
clone size: .
J gene: TRBJ1-3
CDR3 DNA: TGTGCCAGCAGCTTAGAAGCAGGGGTGGGAAACACCATATATTTT
CDR3 protein: CASSLEAGVGNTIYF

V gene: TRBV4-1
D gene: .
clone size: .
J gene: TRBJ1-2
CDR3 DNA: TGCGCCAGCAGCCAGGGGGGGGCGGGATATGGCTACACCTTC
CDR3 protein: CASSQGGAGYGYTF

V gene: TRBV5-1
D gene: .
clone size: .
J gene: TRBJ2-3
CDR3 DNA: TGCGCCAGCAGCTTGAACACCATGAGCACAGATACGCAGTATTTT
CDR3 protein: CASSLNTMSTDTQYF

V gene: TRBV29-1
D gene: .
clone size: .
J gene: TRBJ1-1
CDR3 DNA: TGCAGCGCCGAACAGAGTTTTCGAACTGAAGCTTTCTTT
CDR3 protein: CSAEQSFRTEAFF

V gene: TRBV19
D gene: TRBD2
clone size: .
J gene: TRBJ2-1
CDR3 DNA: TGTGCCAGTAGTGAAGGCCGACTAGCGGGGGGGCGGAATGAGCAGTTCTTC
CDR3 protein: CASSEGRLAGGRNEQFF

V gene: TRBV10-1
D gene: .
clone size: few
J gene: TRBJ2-2
CDR3 DNA: TGCGCCAGCTCGGACAGACAATACACCGGGGAGCTGTTTTTT
CDR3 protein: CASSDRQYTGELFF

V gene: TRBV10-1
D gene: TRBD1
clone size: .
J gene: TRBJ2-1
CDR3 DNA: TGCGCCAGCAGCCCGGGGGACAGGGTATACAATGAGCAGTTCTTC
CDR3 protein: CASSPGDRVYNEQFF

V gene: TRBV3-1/TRBV3-2
D gene: .
clone size: .
J gene: TRBJ2-7
CDR3 DNA: TGTGCCAGCAGCTTAGGGAGTGGCGAGCAGTACTTC
CDR3 protein: CASSLGSGEQYF

V gene: TRBV4-1
D gene: TRBD1
clone size: .
J gene: TRBJ1-2
CDR3 DNA: TGCGCCAGCAGCCAAGACCAGGGGGTTCGGAATGGCTACACCTTC
CDR3 protein: CASSQDQGVRNGYTF

V gene: TRBV6-1
D gene: .
clone size: .
J gene: TRBJ1-5
CDR3 DNA: TGTGCCAGCAGTGAACATGGGGCGAGCAATCAGCCCCAGCATTTT
CDR3 protein: CASSEHGASNQPQHF

V gene: TRBV29-1
D gene: TRBD1
clone size: once
J gene: TRBJ2-7
CDR3 DNA: TGCAGCGTTGAACCGCAGGGGGCCTACGAGCAGTACTTC
CDR3 protein: CSVEPQGAYEQYF

V gene: TRBV27
D gene: TRBD1
clone size: .
J gene: TRBJ2-3
CDR3 DNA: TGTGCCAGCAGTTTAACAGGGGGAGGCACAGATACGCAGTATTTT
CDR3 protein: CASSLTGGGTDTQYF

V gene: TRBV27
D gene: .
clone size: .
J gene: TRBJ1-1
CDR3 DNA: TGTGCCAGCAGTTGGGTGGGGCCTGGCACTGAAGCTTTCTTT
CDR3 protein: CASSWVGPGTEAFF

V gene: TRBV19
D gene: TRBD2
clone size: .
J gene: TRBJ2-7
CDR3 DNA: TGTGCCAGTAGTGTCCGACTAGCGGGAGACTTCTACGAGCAGTACTTC
CDR3 protein: CASSVRLAGDFYEQYF

V gene: TRBV5-6
D gene: TRBD2
clone size: .
J gene: TRBJ2-7
CDR3 DNA: TGTGCCAGCAGCTTGGGGATAGCGGGGAACGAGCAGTACTTC
CDR3 protein: CASSLGIAGNEQYF

V gene: TRBV15
D gene: .
clone size: once
J gene: TRBJ1-2
CDR3 DNA: TGTGCCACCAGCAGAGATATGGGCCCTGTGGGCTACACCTTC
CDR3 protein: CATSRDMGPVGYTF

V gene: TRBV4-2
D gene: TRBD1
clone size: few
J gene: TRBJ1-4
CDR3 DNA: TGTGCCAGCCTGGACAGGGAGAATGAAAAACTGTTTTTT
CDR3 protein: CASLDRENEKLFF

V gene: TRBV12-5
D gene: TRBD1
clone size: few
J gene: TRBJ1-5
CDR3 DNA: TGTGCTAGTGGTTTGGCCGGACAGGGCTACTCTGTTTCCCAGCATTTT
CDR3 protein: CASGLAGQGYSVSQHF

V gene: TRBV15
D gene: .
clone size: many
J gene: TRBJ2-2
CDR3 DNA: TGTGCCACCCAGCTACAGGACACCGGGGAGCTGTTTTTT
CDR3 protein: CATQLQDTGELFF

V gene: TRBV18
D gene: TRBD1
clone size: .
J gene: TRBJ1-2
CDR3 DNA: TGTGCCAGCTCACCTAAAGAGGGGGCGGTGAATGGCTACACCTTC
CDR3 protein: CASSPKEGAVNGYTF

V gene: TRBV5-1
D gene: .
clone size: .
J gene: TRBJ1-5
CDR3 DNA: TGCGCCAGCAGCTTGGGGTCAGGGGAGGGTCAGCCCCAGCATTTT
CDR3 protein: CASSLGSGEGQPQHF

V gene: TRBV14
D gene: .
clone size: .
J gene: TRBJ1-1
CDR3 DNA: TGTGCCAGCAGCCAAGGCCCTGGGCAGCAGAACACTGAAGCTTTCTTT
CDR3 protein: CASSQGPGQQNTEAFF

V gene: TRBV6-5
D gene: TRBD1
clone size: .
J gene: TRBJ2-7
CDR3 DNA: TGTGCCAGCACCGGACAGGGGACTGGATCCTACGAGCAGTACTTC
CDR3 protein: CASTGQGTGSYEQYF

V gene: TRBV19
D gene: .
clone size: .
J gene: TRBJ1-1
CDR3 DNA: TGTGCCAGTAGTATTCACCCTAGGAACACTGAAGCTTTCTTT
CDR3 protein: CASSIHPRNTEAFF

V gene: TRBV19
D gene: .
clone size: .
J gene: TRBJ1-2
CDR3 DNA: TGTGCCAGTAGTTATTCAGTGGACTATGGCTACACCTTC
CDR3 protein: CASSYSVDYGYTF

V gene: TRBV3-1/TRBV3-2
D gene: TRBD2
clone size: .
J gene: TRBJ2-1
CDR3 DNA: TGTGCCAGCAGCCAACTCGCGGGGGGGTCCTACAATGAGCAGTTCTTC
CDR3 protein: CASSQLAGGSYNEQFF

V gene: TRBV19
D gene: .
clone size: .
J gene: TRBJ1-1
CDR3 DNA: TGTGCCAGTAGGAACAGGGCAGGAAACACTGAAGCTTTCTTT
CDR3 protein: CASRNRAGNTEAFF